This T cell receptor beta chain was captured by sequencing in a study of CD8 T cells in ankylosing spondylitis. Findings of the study overall: Significantly higher representation of disease-linked clones was reported for matched ankylosing spondylitis synovial fluid. Characteristic, it appeared, of ankylosing spondylitis blood was a TCR beta motif of roughly 8 highly homologous variants. In synovial fluid and blood from reactive arthritis, some motif variants were previously reported.

Researchers built TCR beta libraries using quantitative 5'-RACE with molecular barcodes. TCRdb reprocessed the 5' RACE reads via MiXCR and lists one record per CDR3 protein. The data hold roughly 100,000 distinct CDR3 sequences, with approximately 25% observed a single time. A word on this clonotype: Its matching antigen is unknown.

The CDR3 is 17 amino acids. The V and J ends lost 2 bases and 11 bases respectively, with 25 bases between them. The germline CDR1 and CDR2 sequences are MNHEY and SVGAGI. The rearrangement links TRBV6-5 to TRBJ1-5; D is perhaps TRBD1 (6 bases). The sequence was collected from a male donor with ankylosing spondylitis. What was sequenced was synovial fluid, either unsorted or a sorted T cell fraction (not recorded which). CDR3 sequence reads: CASSYGVEGTPGGAQHF. The DNA for the CDR3 is TGTGCCAGCAGTTACGGGGTGGAGGGGACACCGGGTGGGGCCCAGCATTTT.